Given below is one T cell receptor beta chain in context. Its specificity is not known. With 0 bases removed from V and 2 bases from J, the gap between germline ends came to 12 bases. The CDR3 spans 15 residues. Germline V gives CDR1 SGHRS, CDR2 YFSETQ. PCR used 60 Vbeta primers and 13 Jbeta primers. Profiled with immunoSEQ multiplex PCR; TCRdb holds only in-frame clones, not every one. The table shows 120,000 to 150,000 clones, with 70% to 85% occurring only once. All the people who gave samples were healthy bone marrow donors. These data belong to a study of cytomegalovirus exposure and HLA in healthy donors. Study-wide results and caveats: Clonal expansion, a later analysis showed, was greater in HLA-associated TCR beta chains than in equally common others. The study designated about 160 TCR beta chains cytomegalovirus-associated.

The rearrangement joins TRBV5-1 to TRBJ2-7, with D unresolved. The receptor comes from a woman in her forties or fifties in good health and CMV-seropositive. The source material was PBMCs. The CDR3 nucleotides are TGCGCCAGCAGCTTGGGGGCCCAGCCGGCCTACGAGCAGTACTTC. This codes for CASSLGAQPAYEQYF.